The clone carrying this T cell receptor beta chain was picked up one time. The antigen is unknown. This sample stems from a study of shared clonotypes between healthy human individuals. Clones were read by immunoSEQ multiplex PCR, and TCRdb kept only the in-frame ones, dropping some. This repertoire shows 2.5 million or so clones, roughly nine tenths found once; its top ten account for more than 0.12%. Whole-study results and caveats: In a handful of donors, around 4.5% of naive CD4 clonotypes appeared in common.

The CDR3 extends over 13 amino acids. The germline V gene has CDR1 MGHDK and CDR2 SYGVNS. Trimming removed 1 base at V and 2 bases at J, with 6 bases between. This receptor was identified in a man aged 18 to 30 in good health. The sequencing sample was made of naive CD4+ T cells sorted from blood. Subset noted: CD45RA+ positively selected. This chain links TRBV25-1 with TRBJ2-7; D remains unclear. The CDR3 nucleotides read TGTGCCAGCAGTGAATTCGGTACCTACGAGCAGTACTTC. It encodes CASSEFGTYEQYF.